This TCR beta chain was recorded in a study of T cell changes during pregnancy in multiple sclerosis (dated 2019 in TCRdb). For context, the study as a whole: The study examined how the T cell repertoire changed over the course of pregnancy in women with multiple sclerosis.

This clone has a single count. Its antigen remains undetermined. One end of the junction is discordant with germline, which a read error may explain. The library was prepared using the immunoSEQ multiplex PCR assay. TCRdb retrieved this table from immuneACCESS and kept in-frame rearrangements only. Not all clones are present; in checked studies, unresolved V genes account for under half, and no reason is known for the remainder. For this sample there are 100,000 or so clones; roughly 92% appear just once. The ten largest account for around 3.2% of the sample. Here the sequenced sample was peripheral blood, taken after pregnancy. The TCR was taken from a female donor with multiple sclerosis, enrolled in a pregnancy study.

The CDR3 sequence is CASSPKPGGRETQYF. The nucleotide sequence reads TGTGCTAGCAGCCCGAAACCGGGGGGCCGGGAGACCCAGTACTTC. The chain was built from TRBV7-7 and TRBJ2-5; tentative D gene TRBD2, with 7 bases matching. The CDR3 runs 15 amino acids, cysteine and phenylalanine included. Only CDR3 DNA is held: 45 bases, read in frame from base 1. According to the germline V gene (reference sequence), CDR1 reads SSHAT and CDR2 reads FNYEAQ.